These 24 T cell receptor beta chains were sequenced from one sample in a study of blood T cell repertoires in COVID-19. TCRdb's table, derived via immunoSEQ multiplex PCR, lists solely in-frame clones and lacks some. The profile shows roughly 150,000 clones, approximately 91% of them singletons. The specimen was peripheral blood. The receptors come from a man younger than 35 with COVID-19, enrolled during active disease.

V is TRBV19 and J is TRBJ2-1, with 10 nucleotides matching TRBD2. This CDR3 comprises 17 residues. CDR1 LNHDA and CDR2 SQIVND come from the germline V gene (reference sequence). The V and J ends lost 4 bases and 9 bases, in that order; junction bases with no gene match: 15. CDR3 sequence: CASSTNGGLAGASEQFF. The CDR3 DNA reads TGTGCCAGTAGTACCAACGGGGGGCTAGCGGGAGCCAGTGAGCAGTTCTTC.

This sequence joins TRBV18 and TRBJ2-1; D might be TRBD2 (6 bases). Trimming removed 3 bases at V and 7 bases at J, with 16 bases between. This CDR3 comprises 15 residues. Germline loops: CDR1 KGHSH, CDR2 LQKENI. The CDR3 here is CASSPREYELNEQFF. The CDR3 coding sequence is TGTGCCAGCTCACCCCGGGAGTATGAATTGAATGAGCAGTTCTTC.

This chain uses TRBV24-1 with TRBJ2-3; TRBD2 matches 7 bases. Germline V CDR1 and CDR2: KGHDR, SFDVKD. There are 15 residues in the CDR3. V lost 0 bases, J lost 2 bases, and 1 base stayed unmatched. CDR3 sequence reads: CATSDLGGDTDTQYF. CDR3 bases: TGTGCCACCAGTGATTTGGGGGGGGACACAGATACGCAGTATTTT.

The chain joins TRBV27 to TRBJ1-5; unclear D gene. V was clipped by 2 bases and J by 7 bases, with 9 bases between them. This CDR3 is built from 13 residues. Germline-derived CDR1 and CDR2 are MNHEY and SMNVEV (reference sequence). CDR3 loop: CASSLDFGQPQHF. DNA for the CDR3: TGTGCCAGCAGTTTAGACTTCGGACAGCCCCAGCATTTT.

The chain uses TRBV15 and TRBJ2-1; TRBD2 aligns across 7 bases. V was clipped by 0 bases and J by 6 bases; unmatched bases: 8. Germline V gene lookup returns CDR1 LNHNV and CDR2 YYDKDF (reference sequence). The CDR3 has 16 residues. CDR3 nucleotides: TGTGCCACCAGCAGAGAGGTGTGGGAGGGCCGCAATGAGCAGTTCTTC. Translation gives CATSREVWEGRNEQFF.

This clone was recorded a few times. This rearrangement joins TRBV4-3 to TRBJ2-7, with 7 nucleotides matching TRBD2. Trimming took 0 bases from V and 1 from J; bases not matched to a gene: 12. The germline V gene encodes CDR1 LGHNA and CDR2 YSLEER. This CDR3 comprises 18 residues. The DNA of the CDR3 is TGCGCCAGCAGCCAAGATCTGCCTAGCGGACTTCTATCCTACGAGCAGTACTTC. It translates to CASSQDLPSGLLSYEQYF.

The rearrangement joins TRBV27 to TRBJ2-3; no reliable D call. Germline CDR1 reads MNHEY; CDR2 reads SMNVEV (reference sequence). V lost 2 bases and J lost 1, with 10 bases in between. The CDR3 is 15 amino acids. CDR3 sequence reads: CASSLVYLGTDTQYF. The CDR3 DNA follows: TGTGCCAGCAGTTTAGTCTACCTGGGCACAGATACGCAGTATTTT.

This chain connects TRBV5-4 to TRBJ2-2, with D perhaps TRBD1 (6 bases). Germline V gene sequence: CDR1 SGHNT, CDR2 YYREEE (reference sequence). This CDR3 spans 12 amino acids. Trimming took 2 bases from V and 10 from J, leaving 9 bases between them. The CDR3 DNA is TGTGCCAGCAGCTTCAGGGGAACGGAGCTGTTTTTT. Translated, it gives CASSFRGTELFF.

V usage is TRBV7-8 and J usage is TRBJ1-1, with 7 bases that match TRBD1. Germline trimming cut 5 bases from V and 2 bases from J; bases unmatched to any gene: 5. The CDR3 sequence is 14 residues long. Germline CDR1 SGHVS, CDR2 FQNEAQ. The CDR3, as DNA: TGTGCCAGCAGCCCGAGGGGGCTTAACACTGAAGCTTTCTTT. As protein: CASSPRGLNTEAFF.

The CDR3 region is CASSRTGNQPQHF. In nucleotides, the CDR3 is TGTGCCAGCAGCCGGACAGGGAATCAGCCCCAGCATTTT. V gene TRBV14 combines with J gene TRBJ1-5, with TRBD1 identical over 8 bases. J gave up 4 bases and V 4 bases, and 0 bases lay outside the gene matches. Germline assignment: CDR1 SGHDN and CDR2 FVKESK. The CDR3 sequence is 13 residues long.

V is TRBV3-1 (or the pseudogene TRBV3-2) and J is TRBJ1-2; 7 bases map to TRBD1. Looked up from germline, CDR1 is LGHDT and CDR2 is YNNKEL (reference sequence). V trimming: 4 bases; J trimming: 8 bases; junction bases outside the gene matches: 13. The CDR3 is made up of 15 amino acids. CDR3 amino acids: CASSLFSRGFGGYTF. The CDR3 DNA is TGTGCCAGCAGCCTATTTTCCAGGGGGTTCGGCGGCTACACCTTC.

The J gene is TRBJ2-1, the V gene TRBV9, with D perhaps matching TRBD1 (5 bases). The CDR3 has 16 amino acids. From germline, CDR1 is SGDLS and CDR2 YYNGEE. V gave up 0 bases and J gave up 3 bases, with 13 bases separating them. The CDR3 sequence: CASSVGSRGNYNEQFF. The CDR3 nucleotides are TGTGCCAGCAGCGTAGGATCAAGGGGTAACTACAATGAGCAGTTCTTC.

The chain recombines TRBV3-1 (or the pseudogene TRBV3-2) with TRBJ2-7; no firm D call. In germline, CDR1 is LGHDT, CDR2 YNNKEL (reference sequence). Trimming took 1 base from V and 4 from J, leaving 8 bases between them. The CDR3 loop spans 13 amino acids. CDR3 bases: TGTGCCAGCAGCCAAGTTCCCGTTTACGAGCAGTACTTC. Protein sequence: CASSQVPVYEQYF.

This sequence joins TRBV24-1 and TRBJ2-1, with TRBD2 matching 7 bases. Germline V lookup: CDR1 KGHDR, CDR2 SFDVKD. V was clipped by 9 bases and J by 6 bases; unmatched bases: 13. The CDR3 is 15 residues long. The CDR3 is CATSPRGVRANEQFF. Written as DNA, the CDR3 is TGTGCCACCTCACCTCGGGGGGTGAGGGCCAATGAGCAGTTCTTC.

The V call is TRBV9, the J call TRBJ2-4, with TRBD1 as a possible D gene (6 bases). Germline V gives CDR1 SGDLS, CDR2 YYNGEE. The V end was cut by 3 bases, the J end by 3 bases, with 16 bases between. The CDR3 totals 16 residues. The CDR3 region has the DNA TGTGCCAGCAGCGCTCCTACGGACAGTGACAAAAACATTCAGTACTTC. Translated, it gives CASSAPTDSDKNIQYF.

The V call is TRBV6-5, the J call TRBJ1-5; D gene ambiguous. The CDR3 is 13 residues long. V was pared by 6 bases and J by 3 bases, with 9 bases between. CDR1 is MNHEY, CDR2 SVGAGI, per germline. The CDR3 spells CASSPRDNQPQHF. CDR3 sequence (DNA): TGTGCCAGCAGCCCCCGCGACAATCAGCCCCAGCATTTT.

The chain has TRBV28 and TRBJ2-7; 12 bases match TRBD1. This CDR3 region has 17 residues. The germline V gene encodes CDR1 MDHEN and CDR2 SYDVKM. V was pared by 3 bases and J by 1 base, with 7 bases of the junction left unmatched. The CDR3 nucleotides read TGTGCCAGCAGTTTGGGGACAGGGGGCTTTAAGTCCTACGAGCAGTACTTC. This translates into CASSLGTGGFKSYEQYF.

This clone was recorded only once. The chain uses TRBV30 and TRBJ2-1; 9 nucleotides agree with TRBD2. The CDR3 contains 14 residues. CDR1 GTSNPN and CDR2 SVGIG come from the germline V gene (reference sequence). The DNA for the CDR3 is TGTGCTAGGGGAAGGCTAGCGGGACTCAATGAGCAGTTCTTC. Encoded protein: CARGRLAGLNEQFF. The complete variable domain, with remaining parts taken from reference TRBV30 and TRBJ2-1, reads SQTIHQWPATLVQPVGSPLSLECTVEGTSNPNLYWYRQAAGRGLQLLFYSVGIGQISSEVPQNLSASRPQDRQFILSSKKLLLSDSGFYLCARGRLAGLNEQFFGPGTRLTVL.

The table lists this clone with a few counts. V gene TRBV28 combines with J gene TRBJ1-5; D call uncertain. This CDR3 contains 15 residues. Germline V gene data show CDR1 as MDHEN and CDR2 as SYDVKM. Trimming pared 2 bases from V and 6 bases from J, leaving 14 bases between. CDR3 in amino acids: CASSLPQTPLQPQHF. The CDR3 DNA follows: TGTGCCAGCAGTTTACCTCAAACTCCCCTTCAGCCCCAGCATTTT.

This chain connects TRBV7-7 to TRBJ2-3; the D gene is possibly TRBD1 (5 bases). CDR1 is SSHAT, CDR2 FNYEAQ, per germline (reference sequence). V lost 4 bases and J 1 base, leaving 9 bases between the germline ends. This CDR3 has 14 amino acids. CDR3 sequence (DNA): TGTGCCAGCAGCTCAGGGTTCGGCACAGATACGCAGTATTTT. Its protein is CASSSGFGTDTQYF.

The V and J genes are TRBV7-2 and TRBJ1-2; 7 nucleotides agree with TRBD1. The junction had 17 bases not matched to a gene; V was cut back by 5 bases and J by 8 bases. Germline loops: CDR1 SGHTA, CDR2 FQGNSA. This CDR3 contains 16 residues. CDR3 sequence (DNA): TGTGCCAGCAGCCCCCGAGGGGTTAGGGGGCTTGGGGGCTACACCTTC. Translating it yields CASSPRGVRGLGGYTF.

This chain joins TRBV9 and TRBJ2-2; 7 bases fit TRBD2. The V gene end was trimmed by 0 bases and the J gene end by 3 bases; junction bases not matched to a gene: 2. CDR1 is SGDLS, CDR2 YYNGEE, per germline. The CDR3 has 15 amino acids. For the CDR3, the DNA is TGTGCCAGCAGCGTAGGCGGGAGAGACACCGGGGAGCTGTTTTTT. This sequence encodes CASSVGGRDTGELFF.

The chain recombines TRBV11-3 with TRBJ2-1, with TRBD2 matching over 10 bases. Germline V gene data show CDR1 as SGHNT and CDR2 as YENEEA. The V segment lost 8 bases and the J segment 7 bases; nucleotides outside the gene matches: 11. The CDR3 loop spans 15 amino acids. CDR3 amino acids: CASALGGLAKNEQFF. The CDR3 coding sequence is TGTGCCAGCGCCCTGGGGGGACTAGCGAAAAATGAGCAGTTCTTC.

This clone came up once. The chain has TRBV27 and TRBJ1-6, with unresolved D. Between the trimmed V and J ends, which lost 7 bases and 8 bases, there was a span of 15 bases. CDR1 is MNHEY and CDR2 is SMNVEV in the germline V gene (reference sequence). The CDR3 is made up of 14 amino acids. CDR3 region: CASNDPTGDSPLHF. CDR3 bases: TGTGCCAGCAACGACCCCACCGGGGATTCACCCCTCCACTTT.